The 21 T cell receptor beta chains below were found in one sample sequenced in a study of human T cells and chemical hapten exposure. Time point here: patch test 1, 2 weeks after DPC sensitization. Sample treatment: therapeutic diphenylcyclopropenone sensitization with weekly scalp DPC. TCRdb used MiXCR to reprocess the RACE reads, holding one entry per CDR3 protein. Of over 85,000 distinct CDR3 sequences in the sample, around an eighth were seen once. The sequencing used whole blood, collected in connection with sensitization to the hapten diphenylcyclopropenone (DPC). These receptors all stem from a woman aged 40 to 50 with alopecia areata. Some clones in this sample may be carry-over from other donors' samples.

The chain couples TRBV7-6 to TRBJ2-1; 10 positions agree with TRBD2. Losses at the gene ends were 5 bases for V and 4 bases for J; bases not matched to a gene: 8. Germline V CDR1 and CDR2: SGHVS, FNYEAQ. The CDR3 is made up of 16 amino acids. The CDR3 loop reads CASSPSGRPFYNEQFF. CDR3 coding DNA: TGTGCCAGCAGCCCTAGCGGGAGACCATTTTACAATGAGCAGTTCTTC.

This clonotype was seen a few times. The chain combines TRBV6-5 with TRBJ2-3; D is perhaps TRBD1 or TRBD2 (6 bases each). Trimming left V 0 bases short and J 1 base short, with 11 bases between. This CDR3 region has 16 residues. In germline, CDR1 is MNHEY, CDR2 SVGAGI. The chain's CDR3 is CASSYSAGEGTDTQYF. DNA for the CDR3: TGTGCCAGCAGTTACTCCGCAGGGGAGGGCACAGATACGCAGTATTTT.

A note on this clonotype: One base away lies a much larger clone, so this may be a sequencing read error. CDR3 DNA: TGTGCCAGCAGCTTGCTAGCGGGAGGGCCCACAGATACGCAGTATTTT. This sequence encodes CASSLLAGGPTDTQYF. This rearrangement joins TRBV9 to TRBJ2-3, with 12 positions matching TRBD2. CDR3 length: 16 amino acids. The J segment lost 2 bases and the V segment lost 4 bases, leaving 5 bases of the junction unmatched. Per the germline V gene, CDR1 is SGDLS and CDR2 is YYNGEE.

This clonotype showed up many times. The CDR3 sequence: CASSSSGGPGNTQYF. DNA of the CDR3: TGTGCCAGCAGCTCCAGCGGGGGACCCGGAAATACGCAGTATTTT. This chain uses TRBV7-2 with TRBJ2-3, with TRBD2 matching 8 bases. CDR1 is SGHTA and CDR2 is FQGNSA in the germline V gene. CDR3 length: 15 residues. V shed 4 bases, J shed 7 bases, and the junction held 10 bases outside the gene matches.

This clonotype was observed at least ten times. DNA of the CDR3: TGCAGTGCTGAGACCTCTTGGGGAAACACTGAAGCTTTCTTT. Its translation is CSAETSWGNTEAFF. The chain uses TRBV20-1 and TRBJ1-1, with D unclear. Germline-derived CDR1 and CDR2 are DFQATT and SNEGSKA (reference sequence). V dropped 5 bases and J dropped 2 bases, with 15 bases sitting between them. The CDR3 loop spans 14 amino acids.

This clonotype was seen at least ten times. The chain links TRBV11-2 to TRBJ2-2; D assignment may be TRBD1 or TRBD2 (5 bases each). CDR1 is SGHAT and CDR2 is FQNNGV in the germline V gene. The V end lost 4 bases, the J end lost 3 bases, and 21 bases lay between the germline ends. This CDR3 is 18 amino acids long. CDR3 DNA: TGTGCCAGCAGCTCGACAATGGGGACGTTAGACTACACCGGGGAGCTGTTTTTT. Protein sequence: CASSSTMGTLDYTGELFF.

The J gene is TRBJ2-1, the V gene TRBV18; no clear D gene. The CDR3 loop spans 14 amino acids. Germline V gene lookup returns CDR1 KGHSH and CDR2 LQKENI. V was cut by 0 bases and J by 7 bases, with 10 bases left in between. The CDR3 nucleotides are TGTGCCAGCTCACCACCGAACAGTGGGAATGAGCAGTTCTTC. Translated, it gives CASSPPNSGNEQFF. Drawing the rest from reference TRBV18 and TRBJ2-1, the complete variable domain is NAGVMQNPRHLVRRRGQEARLRCSPMKGHSHVYWYRQLPEEGLKFMVYLQKENIIDESGMPKERFSAEFPKEGPSILRIQQVVRGDSAAYFCASSPPNSGNEQFFGPGTRLTVL.

The table lists this clonotype with many counts. The rearrangement uses TRBV5-1 and TRBJ2-7, with D possibly matching TRBD1 (5 bases). Per the germline V gene, CDR1 is SGHRS and CDR2 is YFSETQ. The CDR3 is made up of 16 amino acids. V shed 4 bases and J shed 0 bases, with 17 bases lying between them. The CDR3 reads CASSPYSGSSSYEQYF. CDR3 sequence (DNA): TGCGCCAGCAGCCCTTATTCAGGGTCCAGCTCCTACGAGCAGTACTTC.

This clonotype was detected ten times or more. The V call is TRBV7-9, the J call TRBJ2-7; TRBD1 is a possible D gene (6 bases). V was pared by 4 bases and J by 2 bases, with 15 bases between. The CDR3 has 15 amino acids. The germline gives CDR1 SEHNR, CDR2 FQNEAQ (reference sequence). CDR3 sequence (DNA): TGTGCCAGCAGCTCAAGGACAGCCTTGACCTACGAGCAGTACTTC. The encoded protein is CASSSRTALTYEQYF.

The rearrangement joins TRBV4-2 to TRBJ1-2, with TRBD1 matching 10 bases. J gave up 2 bases and V 0 bases, and 6 bases lay outside the gene matches. CDR3 length: 17 residues. Germline V CDR1 and CDR2: LGHNA, YNFKEQ. The CDR3 DNA reads TGTGCCAGCAGCCAAGATGGGACAGGGGCCCGAAACTATGGCTACACCTTC. Amino acid sequence: CASSQDGTGARNYGYTF.

The rearrangement uses TRBV20-1 and TRBJ2-5; possible D gene TRBD1, 5 bases. CDR1 is DFQATT and CDR2 is SNEGSKA in the germline V gene (reference sequence). Trimming shortened V by 1 base and J by 4 bases, and 10 bases separated the two germline ends. CDR3 length equals 13 residues. The CDR3 DNA follows: TGCAGTGCTAGAGGGACACACCGAGAGACCCAGTACTTC. Protein: CSARGTHRETQYF.

This clonotype was detected many times. The rearrangement links TRBV7-9 to TRBJ1-3, with a weak D call TRBD1 (5 bases). Trimming removed 2 bases from V and 0 bases from J, with 11 bases in between. There are 16 residues in the CDR3. The germline gives CDR1 SEHNR, CDR2 FQNEAQ (reference sequence). The CDR3 sequence: CASSLPKGFSGNTIYF. The CDR3 DNA reads as TGTGCCAGCAGCTTACCGAAGGGGTTCTCTGGAAACACCATATATTTT.

The V call is TRBV4-2, the J call TRBJ1-4; 7 bases match TRBD1. The V and J ends lost 3 bases and 5 bases, in that order; junction bases with no gene match: 6. Germline CDR1 reads LGHNA; CDR2 reads YNFKEQ. This CDR3 spans 15 amino acids. The CDR3 nucleotides read TGTGCCAGCAGCCAGGCCGGGACAGAGAATGAAAAACTGTTTTTT. Its protein is CASSQAGTENEKLFF.

This clonotype was counted a few times. This rearrangement joins TRBV30 to TRBJ1-4; no clear D gene. The CDR3 contains 14 residues. Trimming stripped 0 bases from V and 8 bases from J, with 13 bases between. Germline V gene sequence: CDR1 GTSNPN, CDR2 SVGIG (reference sequence). CDR3 loop: CAWSVRGSGEKLFF. The DNA of the CDR3 is TGTGCCTGGAGTGTACGGGGTAGTGGGGAAAAACTGTTTTTT.

In its sample, this clonotype was seen a few times. V and J are TRBV3-1 and TRBJ1-1; maybe TRBD1 (6 bases). This CDR3 comprises 13 residues. CDR1 is LGHDT, CDR2 YNNKEL, per germline (reference sequence). The ends were cut back, 4 bases at V and 8 bases at J, with 14 bases in the middle. As DNA, the CDR3 is TGTGCCAGCAGCCCGCCGGGACACGTCGAAGCTTTCTTT. Translating gives CASSPPGHVEAFF.

For the CDR3, the DNA is TGTGCCAGCAGCGTAGGCCCGGGTCAGGGGACGAGGGCTGAAGCTTTCTTT. It is translated as CASSVGPGQGTRAEAFF. The chain is built from TRBV9 and TRBJ1-1; tentative D call: TRBD1 (6 bases). The CDR3 has 17 residues. Germline CDR1 SGDLS, CDR2 YYNGEE. Trimming removed 0 bases from V and 6 bases from J, with 21 bases in between.

This clonotype was detected a few times. The chain employs TRBV20-1 and TRBJ2-1, with 11 positions matching TRBD2. The CDR3 runs 15 residues. Germline V CDR1 and CDR2: DFQATT, SNEGSKA (reference sequence). Germline trimming cut 0 bases from V and 4 bases from J; bases unmatched to any gene: 2. Written as DNA, the CDR3 is TGCAGTGCTAGAGAGGGGACTAGCGGATACAATGAGCAGTTCTTC. Its translation is CSAREGTSGYNEQFF.

This clonotype has only a few counts. The chain employs TRBV27 and TRBJ2-5; 11 nucleotides align to TRBD2. The CDR3 has 16 residues. The ends lost 4 bases at V and 5 bases at J; junction bases unmatched: 9. Per germline, CDR1 MNHEY and CDR2 SMNVEV (reference sequence). The DNA for the CDR3 is TGTGCCAGCAGTTCCTATAGCGGGAGGGCCGGGGAGACCCAGTACTTC. Protein product: CASSSYSGRAGETQYF.

The rearrangement joins TRBV11-2 to TRBJ2-7, with D perhaps matching TRBD2 (6 bases). With 3 bases removed from V and 6 bases from J, the gap between germline ends came to 9 bases. The CDR3 contains 12 residues. Germline V gene sequence: CDR1 SGHAT, CDR2 FQNNGV. In nucleotides, the CDR3 is TGTGCCAGCAGCTTTATGCGGGGCGAGCAGTACTTC. This translates into CASSFMRGEQYF.

This clonotype was observed a few times. V is TRBV21-1 and J is TRBJ2-2; the D call of TRBD2 is as the table states it, not checked on the DNA. TRBV21-1 is a pseudogene. CDR3 length: 14 amino acids. CDR3 DNA: TGTGCCAGAAAAACTAGCGCTAACACCGGGGAGCTGTTTTTT. It encodes CARKTSANTGELFF.

This chain connects TRBV7-9 to TRBJ2-7; D is perhaps TRBD1 (7 bases). This CDR3 contains 14 residues. Germline CDR1 reads SEHNR; CDR2 reads FQNEAQ (reference sequence). Trimming took off 5 bases at V and 8 bases at J, with 19 bases between the two ends. The CDR3 DNA sequence: TGTGCCAGCAGCCTACCCCGACAGGGCGGGAAGCAGTACTTC. It specifies CASSLPRQGGKQYF.